The 9 T cell receptor beta chains reported below all come from one sample, sequenced in a study of technical replicates of blood from several donors. Sequencing was performed with immunoSEQ multiplex PCR; in TCRdb, only in-frame clones are kept and a portion is missing. The table has some 77,000 clones, around 96% seen once. Sequenced sample: T cells isolated from PBMCs. All receptors derive from a human donor in good health.

The rearrangement links TRBV29-1 to TRBJ1-1; D possibly corresponds to TRBD1 (5 bases). V lost 4 bases and J lost 0, with 9 bases in between. This CDR3 comprises 13 residues. Per germline, CDR1 SQVTM and CDR2 ANQGSEA. CDR3 in amino acids: CSVGGVMNTEAFF. The CDR3 nucleotides read TGCAGCGTTGGGGGGGTGATGAACACTGAAGCTTTCTTT. Using reference TRBV29-1 and TRBJ1-1 for the parts outside the CDR3, the full variable domain is SAVISQKPSRDICQRGTSLTIQCQVDSQVTMMFWYRQQPGQSLTLIATANQGSEATYESGFVIDKFPISRPNLTFSTLTVSNMSPEDSSIYLCSVGGVMNTEAFFGQGTRLTVV.

The CDR3 protein is CASSQENRVNYGYTF. The CDR3 coding sequence is TGCGCCAGCAGCCAAGAGAACAGGGTGAACTATGGCTACACCTTC. This sequence joins TRBV4-3 and TRBJ1-2, with D possibly being TRBD1 (6 bases). Trimming removed 0 bases from V and 2 bases from J, with 10 bases in between. There are 15 residues in the CDR3. CDR1 and CDR2 from the germline V gene are LGHNA and YSLEER.

V usage is TRBV4-1 and J usage is TRBJ1-1; possible D gene TRBD1, 5 bases. The V and J ends lost 1 base and 0 bases respectively, with 15 bases between them. Germline lookup yields CDR1 MGHRA and CDR2 YSYEKL. The CDR3 is made up of 17 amino acids. CDR3: CASSQVGGVLMNTEAFF. CDR3 in DNA: TGCGCCAGCAGCCAAGTGGGGGGAGTCTTGATGAACACTGAAGCTTTCTTT.

The J gene is TRBJ2-7, the V gene TRBV5-6; TRBD1 is a possible D gene (6 bases). V was shortened by 3 bases and J by 3 bases, with 13 bases between the two germline ends. CDR3 size: 14 residues. The V gene's germline CDR1 is SGHDT and CDR2 YYEEEE. CDR3 in DNA: TGTGCCAGCAGCTCCGTTTGGGGACACTACGAGCAGTACTTC. Amino acid sequence: CASSSVWGHYEQYF.

The rearrangement uses TRBV7-6 and TRBJ1-1; D gene unclear. This CDR3 spans 15 amino acids. Germline V gene lookup returns CDR1 SGHVS and CDR2 FNYEAQ. Trimming stripped 5 bases from V and 2 bases from J, with 15 bases between. The CDR3 region has the DNA TGTGCCAGCAGCCCCATCGGGGAGAGTAACACTGAAGCTTTCTTT. Protein sequence: CASSPIGESNTEAFF.

V is TRBV15 and J is TRBJ2-7; unclear D gene. Germline CDR1 LNHNV, CDR2 YYDKDF (reference sequence). The CDR3 extends over 14 amino acids. The ends were cut back, 1 base at V and 5 bases at J, with 12 bases in the middle. This CDR3 is CATSRGGEAHEQYF. CDR3 DNA: TGTGCCACCAGCAGAGGAGGTGAGGCCCACGAGCAGTACTTC.

In its sample, this clone was seen a few times. This chain uses TRBV4-2 with TRBJ1-5; TRBD1 might be the D (5 bases). The CDR3 is 16 amino acids. Trimming cost V 0 bases and J 6 bases, with 15 bases left between them. CDR1 and CDR2 (germline): LGHNA, YNFKEQ. CDR3 region: CASSQEGGQGRQPQHF. For the CDR3, the DNA is TGTGCCAGCAGCCAAGAAGGTGGGCAGGGCCGTCAGCCCCAGCATTTT.

This chain joins TRBV7-2 and TRBJ2-3, with TRBD2 matching over 7 bases. Unmatched junction bases numbered 2, after V lost 4 bases and J lost 4 bases. The germline V gene has CDR1 SGHTA and CDR2 FQGNSA. The CDR3 has 13 residues. For the CDR3, the DNA is TGTGCCAGCAGCTCGGGGGGTCCAGATACGCAGTATTTT. Protein sequence: CASSSGGPDTQYF.

The V and J genes are TRBV20-1 and TRBJ1-2; maybe TRBD1 (6 bases). This CDR3 is built from 11 residues. The V end lost 2 bases, the J end lost 5 bases, and 6 bases lay between the germline ends. Germline V CDR1 and CDR2: DFQATT, SNEGSKA (reference sequence). The CDR3 region is CSARQGYGYTF. CDR3 coding DNA: TGCAGTGCTAGACAGGGGTATGGCTACACCTTC.